A single sample gave rise to the 29 T cell receptor beta chains below, sequenced in a study of blood T cell repertoires in COVID-19. Here immunoSEQ multiplex PCR was the method, and the copy in TCRdb shows in-frame clones only, minus some. This sample has more than 55,000 clones; around 77% occur once, and the top ten carry roughly 20%. The sequenced material came from peripheral blood. Every receptor here comes from an older man with active or convalescent COVID-19.

This clone was seen once. The chain recombines TRBV10-1 with TRBJ1-4; TRBD1 aligns across 8 bases. The CDR3 is made up of 14 amino acids. Germline loops: CDR1 WNHNN, CDR2 SYGVQD (reference sequence). With V trimmed by 2 bases and J by 7 bases, 3 bases remained unmatched. The CDR3: CASSEDRGFEKLFF. In DNA, the CDR3 is TGCGCCAGCAGTGAGGACAGGGGTTTTGAAAAACTGTTTTTT.

The chain has TRBV5-1 and TRBJ2-1; 7 positions agree with TRBD1. Per germline, CDR1 SGHRS and CDR2 YFSETQ. CDR3 size: 16 residues. Losses at the gene ends were 4 bases for V and 4 bases for J; bases not matched to a gene: 11. CDR3 nucleotides: TGCGCCAGCAGCGGACGGGACAGCTTATTTTACAATGAGCAGTTCTTC. Protein product: CASSGRDSLFYNEQFF.

The V call is TRBV7-9, the J call TRBJ2-2; TRBD1 matches at 7 bases. This CDR3 is 15 amino acids long. Germline values: CDR1 SEHNR, CDR2 FQNEAQ (reference sequence). With 6 bases clipped from V and 5 bases from J, the junction kept 9 bases outside the gene matches. CDR3 sequence: CASSPGTVVTGELFF. In DNA, the CDR3 is TGTGCCAGCAGTCCCGGGACAGTCGTGACCGGGGAGCTGTTTTTT.

The chain couples TRBV12-3 or TRBV12-4 to TRBJ1-3; D call uncertain. Trimming took off 1 base at V and 2 bases at J, with 3 bases between the two ends. The CDR3 consists of 13 residues. The DNA for the CDR3 is TGTGCCAGCAGTTTAGGAGCTGGAAACACCATATATTTT. As protein: CASSLGAGNTIYF.

The chain recombines TRBV10-3 with TRBJ2-2; 7 nucleotides agree with TRBD1. The CDR3 totals 14 residues. The junction had 4 bases not matched to a gene; V was cut back by 8 bases and J by 1 base. The germline V gene has CDR1 ENHRY and CDR2 SYGVKD. The CDR3 nucleotides read TGTGCCATCCGGGACAGACAGAACACCGGGGAGCTGTTTTTT. Protein product: CAIRDRQNTGELFF.

The genes are TRBV15 and TRBJ2-1; 7 bases are shared with TRBD2. Unmatched junction bases numbered 7, after V lost 4 bases and J lost 4 bases. The CDR3 has 15 residues. Germline assignment: CDR1 LNHNV and CDR2 YYDKDF (reference sequence). The CDR3 here is CATSKITGGYNEQFF. CDR3 coding DNA: TGTGCCACCAGCAAAATTACGGGAGGTTACAATGAGCAGTTCTTC. The whole variable domain, filled in from reference TRBV15 and TRBJ2-1, reads DAMVIQNPRYQVTQFGKPVTLSCSQTLNHNVMYWYQQKSSQAPKLLFHYYDKDFNNEADTPDNFQSRRPNTSFCFLDIRSPGLGDTAMYLCATSKITGGYNEQFFGPGTRLTVL.

The chain joins TRBV11-3 to TRBJ1-1; 7 bases are a match to TRBD1. The germline CDR1 and CDR2 sequences are SGHNT and YENEEA. The CDR3 covers 13 residues. The V segment lost 10 bases and the J segment 3 bases; nucleotides outside the gene matches: 8. CDR3: CATATGWDTEAFF. DNA of the CDR3: TGTGCCACCGCGACAGGGTGGGACACTGAAGCTTTCTTT.

This chain links TRBV13 with TRBJ1-1, with 9 bases matching TRBD1. V lost 4 bases to trimming and J lost 7 bases; unmatched junction nucleotides: 4. This CDR3 has 13 amino acids. CDR1 PRHDT and CDR2 FYEKMQ come from the germline V gene (reference sequence). In DNA, the CDR3 is TGTGCCAGCAGCTCGGGACAGGGTTATGAAGCTTTCTTT. This codes for CASSSGQGYEAFF.

The chain carries TRBV5-1 and TRBJ2-2; 8 bases fit TRBD2. In germline, CDR1 is SGHRS, CDR2 YFSETQ. CDR3 length equals 17 residues. With 2 bases clipped from V and 6 bases from J, the junction kept 12 bases outside the gene matches. The CDR3 nucleotides read TGCGCCAGCAGCTTCCAGCTGAGCGGGGGTCCCTCCGGGGAGCTGTTTTTT. Translation gives CASSFQLSGGPSGELFF. Full variable domain (remainder filled in from reference TRBV5-1 and TRBJ2-2): KAGVTQTPRYLIKTRGQQVTLSCSPISGHRSVSWYQQTPGQGLQFLFEYFSETQRNKGNFPGRFSGRQFSNSRSEMNVSTLELGDSALYLCASSFQLSGGPSGELFFGEGSRLTVL.

The chain employs TRBV18 and TRBJ2-2, with D perhaps TRBD1 (6 bases). The CDR3 loop spans 16 amino acids. Per the germline V gene, CDR1 is KGHSH and CDR2 is LQKENI. Trimming took 3 bases from V and 5 from J, leaving 16 bases between them. The CDR3 bases are TGTGCCAGCTCACCCCTGATGGGGGCGAGTACCGGGGAGCTGTTTTTT. Translating gives CASSPLMGASTGELFF.

The chain links TRBV18 to TRBJ1-1; TRBD1 agrees at 8 bases. Germline loops: CDR1 KGHSH, CDR2 LQKENI. This CDR3 comprises 17 residues. V lost 2 bases and J lost 0; bases outside the gene matches: 8. In nucleotides, the CDR3 is TGTGCCAGCTCACCAAGGACAGGGCAACAGGTGAACACTGAAGCTTTCTTT. Encoded protein: CASSPRTGQQVNTEAFF.

The chain joins TRBV10-3 to TRBJ1-2; D ambiguous. The CDR3 spans 15 residues. Germline V gene data show CDR1 as ENHRY and CDR2 as SYGVKD. Trimming left V 3 bases short and J 7 bases short, with 18 bases between. The CDR3 loop is CAISDPRIVGLGYTF. DNA of the CDR3: TGTGCCATCAGTGACCCGAGGATAGTGGGTCTTGGCTACACCTTC.

The V and J genes are TRBV4-1 and TRBJ1-6; the D gene is possibly TRBD1 (5 bases). From germline, CDR1 is MGHRA and CDR2 YSYEKL. V was cut by 1 base and J by 9 bases, with 13 bases left in between. CDR3 length: 15 amino acids. The CDR3 region is CASSQVGQGTSPLHF. The DNA of the CDR3 is TGCGCCAGCAGCCAAGTAGGGCAGGGAACTTCACCCCTCCACTTT.

This chain uses TRBV3-1 (or the pseudogene TRBV3-2) with TRBJ2-2, with 7 bases that match TRBD1. Germline V lookup: CDR1 LGHDT, CDR2 YNNKEL (reference sequence). V was pared by 0 bases and J by 4 bases, with 5 bases of the junction left unmatched. The CDR3 sequence is 16 residues long. This CDR3 reads CASSQETGWTTGELFF. DNA for the CDR3: TGTGCCAGCAGCCAAGAGACAGGGTGGACCACCGGGGAGCTGTTTTTT.

This chain connects TRBV28 to TRBJ2-7; 14 bases map to TRBD2. V trimming: 2 bases; J trimming: 9 bases; junction bases outside the gene matches: 9. Looked up from germline, CDR1 is MDHEN and CDR2 is SYDVKM. The CDR3 spans 16 residues. CDR3 amino acids: CASSLAGTSGSWSQYF. CDR3 coding DNA: TGTGCCAGCAGTTTAGCTGGGACTAGCGGGAGTTGGTCGCAGTACTTC.

J is TRBJ1-1 and V is TRBV30; D uncertain. V was clipped by 4 bases and J by 3 bases, with 12 bases between them. The germline V gene encodes CDR1 GTSNPN and CDR2 SVGIG (reference sequence). The CDR3 is made up of 13 amino acids. The CDR3 DNA sequence: TGTGCCTGGATTTCTGCGCCGGACACTGAAGCTTTCTTT. Amino acid sequence: CAWISAPDTEAFF.

As to this clone: Different DNA sequences within this sample yield the same CDR3. The rearrangement joins TRBV18 to TRBJ2-1; D gene ambiguous. With 1 base removed from V and 1 base from J, the gap between germline ends came to 8 bases. Germline V gene sequence: CDR1 KGHSH, CDR2 LQKENI. The CDR3 is made up of 15 amino acids. CDR3 sequence: CASSPQDSSYNEQFF. In nucleotides, the CDR3 is TGTGCCAGCTCACCACAAGACTCTTCCTACAATGAGCAGTTCTTC.

V and J are TRBV18 and TRBJ2-3; no definite D call. Trimming cost V 2 bases and J 0 bases, with 12 bases left between them. Looked up from germline, CDR1 is KGHSH and CDR2 is LQKENI. The CDR3 contains 16 residues. The CDR3 DNA follows: TGTGCCAGCTCACCAAACACCGCCTCTAGCACAGATACGCAGTATTTT. Its translation: CASSPNTASSTDTQYF.

The chain employs TRBV5-1 and TRBJ1-2; 7 positions match TRBD1. This CDR3 has 13 amino acids. The germline V gene encodes CDR1 SGHRS and CDR2 YFSETQ. The J segment lost 2 bases and the V segment lost 4 bases, leaving 2 bases of the junction unmatched. CDR3 region: CASSVDRNYGYTF. The CDR3 DNA reads as TGCGCCAGCAGCGTGGACAGGAACTATGGCTACACCTTC. The variable domain in full, completed from reference TRBV5-1 and TRBJ1-2, reads KAGVTQTPRYLIKTRGQQVTLSCSPISGHRSVSWYQQTPGQGLQFLFEYFSETQRNKGNFPGRFSGRQFSNSRSEMNVSTLELGDSALYLCASSVDRNYGYTFGSGTRLTVV.

A single count supports this clone. V usage is TRBV5-1 and J usage is TRBJ2-7, with D unclear. Germline V CDR1 and CDR2: SGHRS, YFSETQ. The CDR3 runs to 13 residues. Trimming removed 4 bases from V and 3 bases from J, with 11 bases in between. This CDR3 reads CASSGLTNYEQYF. The CDR3 bases are TGCGCCAGCAGCGGATTGACAAACTACGAGCAGTACTTC.

This clone was picked up one time. V and J are TRBV10-3 and TRBJ1-2; a weak D match, TRBD1 (5 bases). Deletions cut 10 bases from V and 1 base from J, with 10 bases between. Germline V gene lookup returns CDR1 ENHRY and CDR2 SYGVKD. This CDR3 has 12 amino acids. In nucleotides, the CDR3 is TGTGCCACCCTAGACAGTAACTATGGCTACACCTTC. Translated: CATLDSNYGYTF.

The chain couples TRBV2 to TRBJ2-1; D perhaps matches TRBD2 (6 bases). The germline V gene has CDR1 SNHLY and CDR2 FYNNEI. The CDR3 length is 16 residues. V lost 6 bases and J lost 2, with 17 bases in between. CDR3 DNA sequence: TGTGCCAGCAGCCGCACTCTGGCGGGGACCTACAATGAGCAGTTCTTC. Translated, it gives CASSRTLAGTYNEQFF.

The CDR3 here is CASSVGSSGRIYEQYF. CDR3 in DNA: TGTGCCAGCAGCGTAGGGTCTAGCGGGAGGATTTACGAGCAGTACTTC. The genes are TRBV9 and TRBJ2-7; 11 bases fit TRBD2. V lost 0 bases and J lost 4; bases outside the gene matches: 6. This CDR3 has 16 residues. CDR1 is SGDLS and CDR2 is YYNGEE in the germline V gene.

V gene TRBV9 combines with J gene TRBJ1-6; TRBD1 agrees at 8 bases. This CDR3 has 16 amino acids. V trimming: 4 bases; J trimming: 5 bases; junction bases outside the gene matches: 8. The germline gives CDR1 SGDLS, CDR2 YYNGEE. For the CDR3, the DNA is TGTGCCAGCAGCCAACCAACAGGGGGAAATAATTCACCCCTCCACTTT. Protein sequence: CASSQPTGGNNSPLHF.

CDR3 sequence (DNA): TGTGCCAGTAGTACCAGCGGGAGCCACAATGAGCAGTTCTTC. It specifies CASSTSGSHNEQFF. The genes are TRBV19 and TRBJ2-1, with 8 bases fitting TRBD2. Germline V gene data show CDR1 as LNHDA and CDR2 as SQIVND (reference sequence). The CDR3 runs to 14 residues. J gave up 5 bases and V 4 bases, and 4 bases lay outside the gene matches.

J is TRBJ2-3 and V is TRBV5-1; 8 positions match TRBD1. Germline assignment: CDR1 SGHRS and CDR2 YFSETQ. V gave up 6 bases and J gave up 1 base; unmatched junction bases: 4. This CDR3 contains 14 residues. In DNA form, the CDR3 reads TGCGCCAGCACCTCGGGACAGGGCACAGATACGCAGTATTTT. This translates into CASTSGQGTDTQYF.

This clone was observed once. The rearrangement joins TRBV7-9 to TRBJ2-7; TRBD2 is a possible D gene (5 bases). This CDR3 contains 14 residues. V dropped 2 bases and J dropped 0 bases, with 8 bases sitting between them. Germline V gene lookup returns CDR1 SEHNR and CDR2 FQNEAQ (reference sequence). The CDR3 reads CASSLLGSSYEQYF. The CDR3 DNA reads TGTGCCAGCAGCTTATTGGGGAGCTCCTACGAGCAGTACTTC.

The V and J genes are TRBV3-1 (or the pseudogene TRBV3-2) and TRBJ2-7; 8 bases match TRBD2. Germline CDR1 reads LGHDT; CDR2 reads YNNKEL (reference sequence). The trim removed 2 bases at V and 0 bases at J, leaving 3 bases unmatched. This CDR3 spans 15 amino acids. CDR3 nucleotide sequence: TGTGCCAGCAGCCAAAATAGCGGGGCCTCCTACGAGCAGTACTTC. Translated: CASSQNSGASYEQYF.

This chain uses TRBV18 with TRBJ1-2, with 7 nucleotides matching TRBD1. J lost 6 bases, V lost 3 bases, and 7 bases had no gene match. This CDR3 region has 14 residues. The germline CDR1 and CDR2 sequences are KGHSH and LQKENI. This chain's CDR3 is CASSPQGQKHGYTF. CDR3 bases: TGTGCCAGCTCACCTCAGGGACAGAAGCATGGCTACACCTTC.